Following are 6 T cell receptor beta chains from one sample sequenced in a study of patients and donors after allogeneic stem cell transplantation. Each CDR3 protein is one row after TCRdb ran MiXCR on the RT-PCR reads. Here the sample spans 150,000 to 200,000 distinct CDR3 sequences, 24% being singletons. Specimen: blood, either unsorted or a sorted T cell fraction (not recorded which). These receptors were obtained from a human donor who was either an allogeneic HSCT recipient or a stem cell or donor lymphocyte infusion donor (not recorded which). It is not recorded whose cells these are; they may come from a transplant donor.

In its sample, this clonotype was seen a few times. V gene TRBV29-1 combines with J gene TRBJ2-2; weak D call: TRBD1 (6 bases). Germline V CDR1 and CDR2: SQVTM, ANQGSEA. CDR3 length equals 13 residues. Trimming removed 7 bases from V and 5 bases from J, with 14 bases in between. The CDR3, as DNA: TGCAGCGGCCGCACACAGGGAACCGGGGAGCTGTTTTTT. This codes for CSGRTQGTGELFF.

The rearrangement uses TRBV6-6 and TRBJ2-7, with D uncertain. V lost 0 bases and J 6 bases, leaving 6 bases between the germline ends. From germline, CDR1 is MNHNY and CDR2 SVGAGI (reference sequence). CDR3 length: 12 amino acids. CDR3 in DNA: TGTGCCAGCAGTTACTCCCGGAGCGAGCAGTACTTC. Encoded protein: CASSYSRSEQYF.

The rearrangement joins TRBV4-1 to TRBJ1-2, with 8 bases aligning to TRBD1. The trim removed 6 bases at V and 6 bases at J, leaving 9 bases unmatched. This CDR3 contains 14 residues. The V gene's germline CDR1 is MGHRA and CDR2 YSYEKL. CDR3 loop: CASSQDRDPHGYTF. CDR3 in DNA: TGCGCCAGCAGTCAGGACAGGGATCCCCATGGCTACACCTTC.

This clonotype was seen only a few times. The rearrangement joins TRBV7-2 to TRBJ1-5; no clear D gene. The germline CDR1 and CDR2 sequences are SGHTA and FQGNSA. V shed 4 bases and J shed 3 bases, with 10 bases lying between them. The CDR3 spans 14 residues. The CDR3 DNA sequence: TGTGCCAGCAGCTCTGTAGGCTACAATCAGCCCCAGCATTTT. Translation gives CASSSVGYNQPQHF.

The gene calls are TRBV21-1 and TRBJ2-7; the table's D call of TRBD1 was not tested on the DNA. TRBV21-1 is shown as a pseudogene. The CDR3 loop spans 17 amino acids. CDR3 amino acids: CASSILMDRGPYYEQYF. The CDR3 nucleotides read TGTGCCAGCAGCATTCTAATGGACAGGGGGCCTTACTACGAGCAGTACTTC.

This clonotype was observed a handful of times. This chain joins TRBV29-1 and TRBJ2-4, with a weak D call TRBD1 (6 bases). The V end was cut by 0 bases, the J end by 4 bases, with 10 bases between. CDR3 length: 14 amino acids. In germline, CDR1 is SQVTM, CDR2 ANQGSEA. The CDR3 is CSVEDLGQKNIQYF. The DNA of the CDR3 is TGCAGCGTTGAAGATTTAGGACAGAAAAACATTCAGTACTTC.